The 28 T cell receptor beta chains listed next were all sequenced from one sample in a study of T cell changes during pregnancy in multiple sclerosis. Assay: immunoSEQ multiplex PCR; the TCRdb copy retains only in-frame clones and omits some. The sample includes more than 55,000 clones, around 94% of them seen just once. The specimen comprised CD8+ T cells from peripheral blood mononuclear cells, sampled after pregnancy. These receptors were collected from a female donor with multiple sclerosis, enrolled in a pregnancy study.

V and J are TRBV29-1 and TRBJ2-2, with D maybe TRBD1 (6 bases). CDR3 length: 16 amino acids. Germline values: CDR1 SQVTM, CDR2 ANQGSEA. V shed 5 bases and J shed 0 bases, with 16 bases lying between them. The CDR3 DNA follows: TGCAGCGTTACCGGACTTACAGGGACGAACACCGGGGAGCTGTTTTTT. Translated, it gives CSVTGLTGTNTGELFF.

The chain employs TRBV10-2 and TRBJ2-6, with a possible D match to TRBD1 (7 bases). The V and J ends lost 6 bases and 0 bases respectively, with 15 bases between them. This CDR3 is 17 amino acids long. Per the germline V gene, CDR1 is WSHSY and CDR2 is SAAADI. CDR3 sequence (DNA): TGCGCCAGCAGGGGGAGGACAGGCAACTCTGGGGCCAACGTCCTGACTTTC. Residues: CASRGRTGNSGANVLTF.

In the case of this clone: Other nucleotide sequences in the sample specify the same CDR3. The rearrangement joins TRBV7-9 to TRBJ2-5, with D possibly being TRBD2 (5 bases). V was shortened by 5 bases and J by 2 bases, with 9 bases between the two germline ends. This CDR3 has 13 residues. Germline CDR1 and CDR2: SEHNR and FQNEAQ (reference sequence). CDR3 sequence (DNA): TGTGCCAGCAGCCTCGGCGGGCAAGAGACCCAGTACTTC. Protein: CASSLGGQETQYF.

The rearrangement joins TRBV7-9 to TRBJ2-7; D gene ambiguous. Germline CDR1 and CDR2: SEHNR and FQNEAQ (reference sequence). The V end was cut by 5 bases, the J end by 3 bases, with 8 bases between. CDR3 size: 12 residues. This CDR3 reads CASSRQVYEQYF. In DNA form, the CDR3 reads TGTGCCAGCAGCCGACAAGTCTACGAGCAGTACTTC. The whole variable domain, remainder taken from reference TRBV7-9 and TRBJ2-7, is DTGVSQNPRHKITKRGQNVTFRCDPISEHNRLYWYRQTLGQGPEFLTYFQNEAQLEKSRLLSDRFSAERPKGSFSTLEIQRTEQGDSAMYLCASSRQVYEQYFGPGTRLTVT.

This clone came up once. DNA for the CDR3: TGTGCTAGTGGTCTGGGTGCGGGAGTGGGAAATGAGCAGTTCTTC. Encoded protein: CASGLGAGVGNEQFF. The V gene is TRBV12-5, the J gene TRBJ2-1, with 7 bases matching TRBD2. V was pared by 5 bases and J by 7 bases, with 11 bases of the junction left unmatched. Germline-derived CDR1 and CDR2 are LGHNT and FRNRAP. The CDR3 is made up of 15 amino acids.

The chain has TRBV5-8 and TRBJ1-5; 8 nucleotides match TRBD1. Trimming cost V 6 bases and J 6 bases; bases outside gene matches: 11. Germline V gives CDR1 SGHTS, CDR2 YDEGEE. The CDR3 length is 15 residues. CDR3 in amino acids: CASTHTGQGGQPQHF. In DNA form, the CDR3 reads TGTGCCAGCACTCACACCGGACAGGGCGGTCAGCCCCAGCATTTT.

This rearrangement joins TRBV19 to TRBJ2-3, with TRBD2 identical over 7 bases. V gave up 3 bases and J gave up 0 bases; unmatched junction bases: 3. The CDR3 runs to 15 residues. Germline V gene data show CDR1 as LNHDA and CDR2 as SQIVND (reference sequence). For the CDR3, the DNA is TGTGCCAGTAGTATTCGGGGGGTGAGCACAGATACGCAGTATTTT. Translated, it gives CASSIRGVSTDTQYF.

The chain uses TRBV29-1 and TRBJ2-1; perhaps TRBD2 as D (5 bases). This CDR3 is built from 13 residues. Germline CDR1 SQVTM, CDR2 ANQGSEA. V gave up 5 bases and J gave up 3 bases, with 11 bases separating them. The DNA of the CDR3 is TGCAGCGTTAGGAGGAATGACTACAATGAGCAGTTCTTC. This encodes CSVRRNDYNEQFF.

The V gene is TRBV19, the J gene TRBJ2-5, with a tentative D call TRBD1 (6 bases). This CDR3 is built from 15 residues. Germline V CDR1 and CDR2: LNHDA, SQIVND (reference sequence). Trimming removed 1 base at V and 4 bases at J, with 13 bases between. For the CDR3, the DNA is TGTGCCAGTAGTATAGGCCAGGGGTGGGCAGAGACCCAGTACTTC. This encodes CASSIGQGWAETQYF. The whole variable domain, remainder taken from reference TRBV19 and TRBJ2-5, is DGGITQSPKYLFRKEGQNVTLSCEQNLNHDAMYWYRQDPGQGLRLIYYSQIVNDFQKGDIAEGYSVSREKKESFPLTVTSAQKNPTAFYLCASSIGQGWAETQYFGPGTRLLVL.

In this sample, this clone turned up once. This chain joins TRBV4-1 and TRBJ2-7; the match to TRBD2 covers 12 bases. Trimming took 0 bases from V and 9 from J; bases not matched to a gene: 9. The germline V gene has CDR1 MGHRA and CDR2 YSYEKL. This CDR3 has 16 amino acids. The CDR3 here is CASSQEGGLAGLGQYF. The DNA of the CDR3 is TGCGCCAGCAGCCAAGAAGGTGGACTAGCGGGATTAGGGCAGTACTTC.

The chain carries TRBV5-1 and TRBJ1-2, with 7 positions matching TRBD1. V lost 0 bases and J lost 3; bases outside the gene matches: 8. Germline V gene sequence: CDR1 SGHRS, CDR2 YFSETQ. The CDR3 is made up of 16 amino acids. The CDR3: CASSLERRQGDYGYTF. In DNA, the CDR3 is TGCGCCAGCAGCTTGGAAAGGCGACAGGGAGACTATGGCTACACCTTC.

The DNA for the CDR3 is TGTGCCAGCAGCGTAGCAGGACAGATTGGAAACACCATATATTTT. Its translation: CASSVAGQIGNTIYF. V gene TRBV9 combines with J gene TRBJ1-3; D perhaps matches TRBD1 (6 bases). Germline V gives CDR1 SGDLS, CDR2 YYNGEE. V was trimmed by 0 bases and J by 3 bases, leaving 10 bases between them. The length of the CDR3 is 15 residues.

The V gene is TRBV30, the J gene TRBJ1-2; 7 positions match TRBD1. CDR3 length equals 13 residues. The germline V gene has CDR1 GTSNPN and CDR2 SVGIG (reference sequence). The CDR3 bases are TGTGCGACACTCCAGGGGGAAGGCTATGGCTACACCTTC. This encodes CATLQGEGYGYTF.

The chain is built from TRBV5-4 and TRBJ2-1; D is perhaps TRBD2 (6 bases). CDR3 length: 15 residues. Germline CDR1 and CDR2: SGHNT and YYREEE (reference sequence). V lost 1 base, J lost 3 bases, and 11 bases lay in between. The CDR3 nucleotides read TGTGCCAGCAGCTTGAGGGACTTCCTCTACAATGAGCAGTTCTTC. It encodes CASSLRDFLYNEQFF.

The chain couples TRBV5-4 to TRBJ2-1; 9 nucleotides match TRBD2. The germline gives CDR1 SGHNT, CDR2 YYREEE (reference sequence). V trimming: 7 bases; J trimming: 6 bases; junction bases outside the gene matches: 5. The CDR3 consists of 13 residues. CDR3 in amino acids: CASGLAGFNEQFF. CDR3 nucleotides: TGTGCCAGCGGTCTAGCGGGGTTCAATGAGCAGTTCTTC.

As concerns this clone: One end of the junction is discordant with germline, which a read error may explain. The chain joins TRBV29-1 to TRBJ1-2; tentatively, D is TRBD1 (5 bases). CDR3 length equals 14 residues. CDR1 and CDR2 (germline): SQVTM, ANQGSEA. CDR3 protein: CSAEDRTNAYGYTF. The CDR3 DNA sequence: TGCAGCGCTGAAGACCGGACAAATGCCTATGGCTACACCTTC.

The chain employs TRBV28 and TRBJ1-1, with D unresolved. CDR3 length equals 16 residues. Trimming removed 2 bases at V and 0 bases at J, with 13 bases between. The V gene's germline CDR1 is MDHEN and CDR2 SYDVKM. CDR3: CASSLPRGRLNTEAFF. The CDR3 DNA follows: TGTGCCAGCAGTTTACCCCGAGGGAGGCTGAACACTGAAGCTTTCTTT.

This clone appeared once. J is TRBJ2-2 and V is TRBV7-8, with D possibly TRBD1 on 6 matching bases. Trimming cost V 3 bases and J 2 bases, with 13 bases left between them. Germline CDR1 and CDR2: SGHVS and FQNEAQ. CDR3 length: 16 residues. The CDR3 DNA follows: TGTGCCAGCAGCTTGGCCGGGACACACAACACCGGGGAGCTGTTTTTT. This sequence encodes CASSLAGTHNTGELFF.

The chain uses TRBV5-1 and TRBJ2-6, with 8 bases that match TRBD1. Germline CDR1 SGHRS, CDR2 YFSETQ. J lost 4 bases, V lost 4 bases, and 7 bases had no gene match. The CDR3 consists of 16 residues. CDR3 coding DNA: TGCGCCAGCAGCGGCCGGCAGGGGGCCGGGGCCAACGTCCTGACTTTC. Protein product: CASSGRQGAGANVLTF.

V and J are TRBV27 and TRBJ2-1, with 9 bases lining up with TRBD2. The CDR3 contains 16 residues. V lost 3 bases to trimming and J lost 4 bases; unmatched junction nucleotides: 7. CDR1 MNHEY and CDR2 SMNVEV come from the germline V gene (reference sequence). The CDR3 nucleotides are TGTGCCAGCAGTTTCCTTGGACTAGCGCAATACAATGAGCAGTTCTTC. This translates into CASSFLGLAQYNEQFF.

This chain connects TRBV27 to TRBJ1-1; 7 bases are a match to TRBD1. This CDR3 has 12 amino acids. J gave up 12 bases and V 4 bases, and 8 bases lay outside the gene matches. Germline V gene data show CDR1 as MNHEY and CDR2 as SMNVEV (reference sequence). The CDR3 nucleotides read TGTGCCAGCAGTTGGTCGACAGGGAAAACTTTCTTT. Its translation: CASSWSTGKTFF.

V and J are TRBV29-1 and TRBJ1-1, with 7 bases identical to TRBD1. Germline CDR1 is SQVTM and CDR2 is ANQGSEA. The CDR3 extends over 13 amino acids. Losses at the gene ends were 4 bases for V and 8 bases for J; bases not matched to a gene: 10. The CDR3 DNA sequence: TGCAGCGTTGTACCCACAGGGGTCCTCGAAGCTTTCTTT. It is translated as CSVVPTGVLEAFF. The entire variable domain, with the rest obtained from reference TRBV29-1 and TRBJ1-1, is as follows: SAVISQKPSRDICQRGTSLTIQCQVDSQVTMMFWYRQQPGQSLTLIATANQGSEATYESGFVIDKFPISRPNLTFSTLTVSNMSPEDSSIYLCSVVPTGVLEAFFGQGTRLTVV.

This chain connects TRBV4-1 to TRBJ2-7, with TRBD2 matching over 10 bases. V gave up 3 bases and J gave up 4 bases; unmatched junction bases: 6. Germline V gene lookup returns CDR1 MGHRA and CDR2 YSYEKL. This CDR3 region has 15 residues. In DNA, the CDR3 is TGCGCCAGCAGCCATTTCCCTAGCGGGGGTTACGAGCAGTACTTC. Translated, it gives CASSHFPSGGYEQYF.

V and J are TRBV19 and TRBJ2-1; 8 nucleotides agree with TRBD2. CDR3 length: 12 amino acids. The germline V gene has CDR1 LNHDA and CDR2 SQIVND (reference sequence). The V gene end was trimmed by 7 bases and the J gene end by 10 bases; junction bases not matched to a gene: 6. The CDR3 coding sequence is TGTGCCAGTACTCTTAGCGGGGCGGAGCAGTTCTTC. It codes for CASTLSGAEQFF.

V is TRBV5-1 and J is TRBJ1-2, with 9 bases fitting TRBD1. CDR3 size: 13 residues. Trimming removed 5 bases from V and 7 bases from J; junction bases left unmatched: 6. From germline, CDR1 is SGHRS and CDR2 YFSETQ. This CDR3 reads CASSRDRDRGYTF. The CDR3 bases are TGCGCCAGCAGTCGGGACAGGGATCGTGGCTACACCTTC. Together with reference TRBV5-1 and TRBJ1-2, the CDR3 gives the full variable domain: KAGVTQTPRYLIKTRGQQVTLSCSPISGHRSVSWYQQTPGQGLQFLFEYFSETQRNKGNFPGRFSGRQFSNSRSEMNVSTLELGDSALYLCASSRDRDRGYTFGSGTRLTVV.

The chain uses TRBV5-4 and TRBJ2-1; no clear D. The CDR3 extends over 12 amino acids. Deletions cut 4 bases from V and 3 bases from J, with 5 bases between. The germline V gene encodes CDR1 SGHNT and CDR2 YYREEE (reference sequence). The CDR3 DNA follows: TGTGCCAGCAGCCCGGGCTACAATGAGCAGTTCTTC. Amino acids: CASSPGYNEQFF.

The chain couples TRBV4-1 to TRBJ1-1, with 9 bases fitting TRBD1. Germline V gene sequence: CDR1 MGHRA, CDR2 YSYEKL. This CDR3 has 16 amino acids. V was pared by 3 bases and J by 5 bases, with 10 bases of the junction left unmatched. CDR3 region: CASSHLPGQGGTEAFF. As DNA, the CDR3 is TGCGCCAGCAGCCACCTACCGGGACAGGGTGGGACTGAAGCTTTCTTT.

V usage is TRBV4-1 and J usage is TRBJ2-5, with 13 nucleotides matching TRBD2. Unmatched junction bases numbered 1, after V lost 3 bases and J lost 0 bases. Germline CDR1 reads MGHRA; CDR2 reads YSYEKL. The CDR3 has 16 residues. The CDR3 coding sequence is TGCGCCAGCAGCCAGGGGACTAGCGGGAACCAAGAGACCCAGTACTTC. Its protein product is CASSQGTSGNQETQYF.